These 24 T cell receptor beta chains were sequenced from one sample in a study of vaccination effects on CD4 cells after COVID-19. No antigen has been identified for these receptors. Produced via immunoSEQ multiplex PCR; TCRdb's table is partial and in-frame only. The sample includes about 79,000 clones, 70% to 75% of them seen just once. Antigen-specific CD4+ T cell clonotypes were called by their expansion after viral peptide-pool culture in ViraFEST. Between days 9 and 10 of culture, CD4+ T cells were separated out. Source: CD4+ T cells from PBMCs cultured with HCoV-229E spike peptides, taken before COVID-19 vaccination. These receptors were obtained from a human donor who received a COVID-19 vaccine.

The genes are TRBV3-1 (or the pseudogene TRBV3-2) and TRBJ2-5; TRBD1 matches at 8 bases. Germline V gene data show CDR1 as LGHDT and CDR2 as YNNKEL (reference sequence). The CDR3 consists of 14 residues. V dropped 5 bases and J dropped 1; count of bases not matched to a gene: 3. CDR3 DNA: TGTGCCAGCAGCGTTACAGGGGGCCAAGAGACCCAGTACTTC. Translating it yields CASSVTGGQETQYF.

On this clone: The junction departs from the called germline gene at one end, perhaps through a read error. V and J are TRBV14 and TRBJ1-6; tentative D call: TRBD1 (5 bases). The CDR3 runs to 12 residues. Germline values: CDR1 SGHDN, CDR2 FVKESK. The CDR3 spells CASSQSRQRLYF. The CDR3 DNA is TGTGCCAGCAGCCAGTCTAGACAGCGGCTCTACTTT.

The chain carries TRBV21-1 and TRBJ1-3. TRBV21-1 is an annotated pseudogene. The CDR3 length is 22 residues. The CDR3 DNA is TGTGCCAGCAGCAAAGCGAGTAGGGTCATCGTGGTAGGAGGAACAGATGGAAACACCATATATTTT. Its protein product is CASSKASRVIVVGGTDGNTIYF.

The V call is TRBV28, the J call TRBJ2-7, with D possibly being TRBD1 (5 bases). V was cut by 4 bases and J by 3 bases, with 16 bases left in between. The germline V gene encodes CDR1 MDHEN and CDR2 SYDVKM. CDR3 length: 15 residues. The CDR3 sequence is CASSSSRVPLYEQYV. The DNA for the CDR3 is TGTGCCAGCAGTTCATCCAGGGTACCCCTCTACGAGCAGTACGTC.

The chain recombines TRBV2 with TRBJ1-4; a possible D gene is TRBD1 (6 bases). Germline CDR1 SNHLY, CDR2 FYNNEI. This CDR3 comprises 15 residues. The ends were cut back, 7 bases at V and 3 bases at J, with 15 bases in the middle. The CDR3 sequence: CASTREGGSNEKLFF. CDR3 DNA: TGTGCCAGCACTCGAGAAGGGGGGTCTAATGAAAAACTGTTTTTT.

The chain couples TRBV2 to TRBJ2-3, with TRBD2 identical over 8 bases. Trimming at V came to 6 bases and at J to 5 bases, leaving 7 bases not matched to a gene. Germline V gene lookup returns CDR1 SNHLY and CDR2 FYNNEI. The CDR3 extends over 14 amino acids. CDR3 DNA sequence: TGTGCCAGCAGCCCCGGGACTAGAGTAGATACGCAGTATTTT. Amino acids: CASSPGTRVDTQYF.

This rearrangement joins TRBV28 to TRBJ1-5; D not resolved. V lost 6 bases to trimming and J lost 5 bases, with 11 bases between them. The CDR3 length is 13 residues. CDR1 and CDR2 from the germline V gene are MDHEN and SYDVKM. CDR3 loop: CASSLTGYQPQHF. The DNA for the CDR3 is TGTGCCAGCAGCCTGACGGGTTATCAGCCCCAGCATTTT.

The chain employs TRBV5-8 and TRBJ1-4; D is uncertain. The CDR3 consists of 12 residues. Germline V lookup: CDR1 SGHTS, CDR2 YDEGEE. V lost 0 bases and J lost 8, with 5 bases in between. The CDR3 protein is CASSLVAEKLFF. The CDR3 coding sequence is TGTGCCAGCAGCTTGGTCGCGGAAAAACTGTTTTTT.

This chain joins TRBV18 and TRBJ1-5, with 7 bases identical to TRBD1. V lost 2 bases to trimming and J lost 2 bases; unmatched junction nucleotides: 3. CDR1 and CDR2 from the germline V gene are KGHSH and LQKENI. This CDR3 comprises 15 residues. The CDR3 sequence is CASSPSGTGNQPQHF. CDR3 nucleotide sequence: TGTGCCAGCTCACCATCCGGGACAGGCAATCAGCCCCAGCATTTT.

The chain carries TRBV5-8 and TRBJ1-6; D remains ambiguous. Germline CDR1 and CDR2: SGHTS and YDEGEE. The CDR3 is 12 residues long. Trimming took off 5 bases at V and 5 bases at J, with 5 bases between the two ends. The CDR3 here is CASRQNNSPLHF. The DNA for the CDR3 is TGTGCCAGCAGACAGAATAATTCACCCCTCCACTTT.

This clone was seen a handful of times. The rearrangement links TRBV5-1 to TRBJ1-2; unclear D gene. Trimming cost V 4 bases and J 1 base, with 14 bases left between them. The germline V gene encodes CDR1 SGHRS and CDR2 YFSETQ. The CDR3 length is 15 residues. CDR3 amino acids: CASSPGSIDNYGYTF. The CDR3, as DNA: TGCGCCAGCAGCCCGGGCAGCATTGATAACTATGGCTACACCTTC. Full variable domain (missing parts from reference TRBV5-1 and TRBJ1-2): KAGVTQTPRYLIKTRGQQVTLSCSPISGHRSVSWYQQTPGQGLQFLFEYFSETQRNKGNFPGRFSGRQFSNSRSEMNVSTLELGDSALYLCASSPGSIDNYGYTFGSGTRLTVV.

This clone was counted a few times. The chain employs TRBV10-3 and TRBJ1-1; D perhaps matches TRBD1 (6 bases). Trimming pared 6 bases from V and 1 base from J, leaving 15 bases between. The CDR3 runs to 15 residues. In germline, CDR1 is ENHRY, CDR2 SYGVKD. CDR3 sequence: CAISDGGRANTEAFF. The CDR3, as DNA: TGTGCCATCAGCGACGGGGGCAGGGCGAACACTGAAGCTTTCTTT.

The chain carries TRBV7-3 and TRBJ2-5, with 7 bases lining up with TRBD2. CDR1 is SGHTA and CDR2 is FQGTGA in the germline V gene. The V and J ends lost 5 bases and 2 bases, in that order; junction bases with no gene match: 8. This CDR3 is built from 15 residues. CDR3 in DNA: TGTGCCAGCAGCAGCGGGGATCCGGGTCAAGAGACCCAGTACTTC. This encodes CASSSGDPGQETQYF.

This chain's CDR3 is CASSASQGIFGAYEQYV. The CDR3 coding sequence is TGTGCCAGCAGTGCATCCCAGGGAATCTTCGGGGCCTACGAGCAGTACGTC. The J gene is TRBJ2-7, the V gene TRBV28, with D perhaps being TRBD1 or TRBD2 (5 bases each). CDR1 and CDR2 from the germline V gene are MDHEN and SYDVKM. V was clipped by 5 bases and J by 2 bases, with 22 bases between them. The CDR3 runs to 17 residues.

The chain joins TRBV2 to TRBJ1-2; TRBD1 matches at 9 bases. The CDR3 is made up of 14 amino acids. Germline V CDR1 and CDR2: SNHLY, FYNNEI. The V segment lost 4 bases and the J segment 4 bases; nucleotides outside the gene matches: 4. The CDR3 here is CASSGDRGFYGYTF. The CDR3 nucleotides read TGTGCCAGCAGTGGTGACAGGGGGTTCTATGGCTACACCTTC.

J is TRBJ2-3 and V is TRBV24-1; D remains unclear. This CDR3 has 14 residues. The V and J ends lost 9 bases and 0 bases respectively, with 12 bases between them. Germline V gene data show CDR1 as KGHDR and CDR2 as SFDVKD. The CDR3 here is CATQGVGSTDTQYF. The CDR3 DNA reads TGTGCCACCCAAGGTGTAGGGAGCACAGATACGCAGTATTTT.

This chain uses TRBV5-1 with TRBJ1-2, with 10 bases fitting TRBD1. The CDR3 runs 15 residues. CDR1 SGHRS and CDR2 YFSETQ come from the germline V gene. V was pared by 4 bases and J by 2 bases, with 5 bases of the junction left unmatched. Written as DNA, the CDR3 is TGCGCCAGCAGCCGAGACAGGGGGCAAAACTATGGCTACACCTTC. This codes for CASSRDRGQNYGYTF.

The chain links TRBV5-1 to TRBJ2-1; 9 bases match TRBD1. Germline trimming cut 4 bases from V and 1 base from J; bases unmatched to any gene: 3. This CDR3 is built from 15 residues. Per the germline V gene, CDR1 is SGHRS and CDR2 is YFSETQ. The CDR3 nucleotides are TGCGCCAGCAGCGCACAGGGGGCATCCTACAATGAGCAGTTCTTC. Translated, it gives CASSAQGASYNEQFF.

This chain connects TRBV2 to TRBJ1-2, with 7 nucleotides matching TRBD1. The CDR3 loop spans 15 amino acids. CDR1 is SNHLY and CDR2 is FYNNEI in the germline V gene. The V gene end was trimmed by 6 bases and the J gene end by 4 bases; junction bases not matched to a gene: 11. The CDR3 protein is CASRKEGAVLYGYTF. In DNA form, the CDR3 reads TGTGCCAGCAGGAAGGAGGGGGCGGTACTCTATGGCTACACCTTC.

This sequence joins TRBV4-1 and TRBJ2-3; TRBD2 matches at 11 bases. Germline-derived CDR1 and CDR2 are MGHRA and YSYEKL. The J segment lost 1 base and the V segment lost 9 bases, leaving 12 bases of the junction unmatched. CDR3 size: 17 residues. The DNA for the CDR3 is TGCGCCAGATTCGTAGCGGGGGGGCCTTACGGCACAGATACGCAGTATTTT. Translation gives CARFVAGGPYGTDTQYF.

The rearrangement uses TRBV7-9 and TRBJ2-7, with 7 bases that match TRBD1. This CDR3 comprises 13 residues. The germline CDR1 and CDR2 sequences are SEHNR and FQNEAQ (reference sequence). V shed 8 bases, J shed 8 bases, and the junction held 12 bases outside the gene matches. The CDR3 sequence: CASALGEGAKQYV. The CDR3 DNA sequence: TGTGCCAGCGCCTTGGGAGAGGGGGCCAAGCAGTACGTC.

The rearrangement joins TRBV7-2 to TRBJ2-3; possibly TRBD1 for D (5 bases). Trimming cost V 1 base and J 3 bases, with 8 bases left between them. The CDR3 contains 14 residues. The germline V gene has CDR1 SGHTA and CDR2 FQGNSA. The CDR3 DNA reads as TGTGCCAGCAGCTTAGGTAGGGGTACAGATACGCAGTATTTT. Its protein product is CASSLGRGTDTQYF. Complete variable domain (other parts from reference TRBV7-2 and TRBJ2-3): GAGVSQSPSNKVTEKGKDVELRCDPISGHTALYWYRQSLGQGLEFLIYFQGNSAPDKSGLPSDRFSAERTGGSVSTLTIQRTQQEDSAVYLCASSLGRGTDTQYFGPGTRLTVL.

CDR3 nucleotide sequence: TGCGCCAGCAGCCAAGATTCGAGGGGGGGCCTGACAGATACGCAGTATTTT. It yields the protein CASSQDSRGGLTDTQYF. This chain uses TRBV4-1 with TRBJ2-3; D may be TRBD2 (7 bases). Germline CDR1 is MGHRA and CDR2 is YSYEKL. V lost 0 bases to trimming and J lost 3 bases, with 16 bases between them. This CDR3 comprises 17 residues.

The genes are TRBV2 and TRBJ1-3, with D uncertain. CDR1 is SNHLY and CDR2 is FYNNEI in the germline V gene. The length of the CDR3 is 16 residues. Trimming took off 6 bases at V and 0 bases at J, with 15 bases between the two ends. CDR3: CASSFSGSSSGNTIYF. CDR3 in DNA: TGTGCCAGCAGCTTTTCCGGGTCTTCCTCTGGAAACACCATATATTTT.